This TCR beta chain was documented in a study of shared clonotypes between healthy human individuals. Whole-study results and caveats: In having few donors, the study represented limited genetic and exposure-history diversity. Among four donors, roughly 5% of naive CD4 clonotypes were found in common.

Trimming took off 2 bases at V and 6 bases at J, with 17 bases between the two ends. The CDR3 totals 16 residues. Per germline, CDR1 SGHDT and CDR2 YYEEEE. TCRdb keeps only in-frame clones here, not all; method: immunoSEQ multiplex PCR. In the table there are roughly 1,500,000 clones, 98% to 99% of which are singletons. As concerns this clone: Its antigen remains unidentified.

This TCR was sampled from a man in his thirties or forties in good health. The genes are TRBV5-6 and TRBJ1-4, with a tentative D call TRBD1 (6 bases). Sequencing was carried out using naive CD4+ T cells sorted from blood. Subset noted: CD45RA+ positively selected. CDR3 loop: CASSFLKGGGDEKLFF. The DNA for the CDR3 is TGTGCCAGCAGCTTCCTCAAAGGGGGTGGAGATGAAAAACTGTTTTTT.